This T cell receptor beta chain was identified in a study of blood T cell repertoires in COVID-19. Repertoires were generated with immunoSEQ multiplex PCR, while TCRdb's copy carries only in-frame clones and drops some. The sample carries about 220,000 clones, around 90% recorded once. Study members were between about 18 and 90 years old and lived in 25 or so US regions. The germline V gene has CDR1 GTSNPN and CDR2 SVGIG (reference sequence). The V gene lost 2 bases and the J gene lost 0 bases, with 11 bases spanning the gap. This CDR3 contains 15 residues. This clone was picked up a small number of times.

Sequenced: PBMCs or T cells enriched from blood (not recorded which). The V and J genes are TRBV30 and TRBJ1-5; D is unresolved. The TCR comes from a man younger than 40 who had been exposed to COVID-19. The CDR3 DNA is TGTGCCTGGAGTCCCCCCCCTTTTAGCAATCAGCCCCAGCATTTT. Its protein product is CAWSPPPFSNQPQHF.